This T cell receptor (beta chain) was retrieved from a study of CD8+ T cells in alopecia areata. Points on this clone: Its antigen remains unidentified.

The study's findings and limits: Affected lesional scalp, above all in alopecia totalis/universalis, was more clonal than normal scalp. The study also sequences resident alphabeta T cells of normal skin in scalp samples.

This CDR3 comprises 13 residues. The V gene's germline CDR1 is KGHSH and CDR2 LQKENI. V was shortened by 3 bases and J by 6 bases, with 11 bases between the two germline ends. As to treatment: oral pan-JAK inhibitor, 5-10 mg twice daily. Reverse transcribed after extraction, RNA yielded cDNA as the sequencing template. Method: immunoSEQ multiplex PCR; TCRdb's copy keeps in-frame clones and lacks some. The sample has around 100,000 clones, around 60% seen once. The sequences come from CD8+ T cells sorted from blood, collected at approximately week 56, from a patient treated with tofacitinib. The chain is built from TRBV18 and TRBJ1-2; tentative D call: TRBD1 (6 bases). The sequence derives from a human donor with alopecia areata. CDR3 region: CASSPDSWDGYTF. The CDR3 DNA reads TGTGCCAGCTCACCGGACAGTTGGGATGGCTACACCTTC.